This record looks at one TCR beta chain sequence and its context. These data originate in a study of blood T cell repertoires in COVID-19. Study at large: From the United States, Italy and Spain came samples of acute and convalescent COVID-19. PBMCs, B-cell-depleted T cells, or T cells were the source of the cDNA or gDNA that made up the material.

Authors' data handling: By means of reference gene primer amplification, nucleated cell counts were estimated. The method was immunoSEQ multiplex PCR; TCRdb's version includes in-frame clones alone and lacks a portion of them. The D gene and trimming were derived from the DNA, and the V and J assignments and clone size from that table. The sample includes about 200,000 clones, 81% of them seen just once. The junction had 6 bases not matched to a gene; V was cut back by 3 bases and J by 4 bases. CDR3 length: 16 amino acids. Germline V lookup: CDR1 SGHNT, CDR2 YYREEE (reference sequence). The genes are TRBV5-4 and TRBJ2-6, with TRBD2 matching 8 bases. The sample comprised peripheral blood. The sequence was collected from a woman aged 80 or over with acute or convalescent COVID-19. The chain's CDR3 is CASSSGGGTGANVLTF. CDR3 DNA sequence: TGTGCCAGCAGCTCGGGAGGGGGGACCGGGGCCAACGTCCTGACTTTC.